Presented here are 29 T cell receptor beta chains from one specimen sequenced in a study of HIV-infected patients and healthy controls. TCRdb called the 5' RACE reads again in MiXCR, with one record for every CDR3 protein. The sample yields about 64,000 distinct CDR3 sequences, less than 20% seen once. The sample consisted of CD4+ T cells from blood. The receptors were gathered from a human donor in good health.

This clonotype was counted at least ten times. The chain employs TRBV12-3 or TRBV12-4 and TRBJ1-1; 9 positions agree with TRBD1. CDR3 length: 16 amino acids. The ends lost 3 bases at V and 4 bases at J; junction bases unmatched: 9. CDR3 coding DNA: TGTGCCAGCAGTTTGTTACAGGGGGCTATTAGCACTGAAGCTTTCTTT. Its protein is CASSLLQGAISTEAFF.

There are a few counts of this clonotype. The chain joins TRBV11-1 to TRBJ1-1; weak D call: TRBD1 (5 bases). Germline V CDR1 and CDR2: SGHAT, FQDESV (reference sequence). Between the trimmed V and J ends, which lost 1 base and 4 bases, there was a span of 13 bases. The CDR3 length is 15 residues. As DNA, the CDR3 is TGTGCCAGCAGCTTAGTTAGGGGCGGGCGCACTGAAGCTTTCTTT. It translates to CASSLVRGGRTEAFF.

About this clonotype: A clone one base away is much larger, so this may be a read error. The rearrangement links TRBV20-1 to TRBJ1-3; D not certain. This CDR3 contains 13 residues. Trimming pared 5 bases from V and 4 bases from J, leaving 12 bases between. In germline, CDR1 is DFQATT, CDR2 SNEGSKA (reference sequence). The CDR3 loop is CSASQVTGNTIYF. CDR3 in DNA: TGCAGTGCTTCTCAGGTTACGGGAAACACCATATATTTT.

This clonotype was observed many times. CDR3 sequence reads: CASSGIPGGDTQYF. The CDR3, as DNA: TGCGCCAGCAGCGGGATTCCTGGGGGAGATACGCAGTATTTT. The chain links TRBV10-2 to TRBJ2-3; D tentatively reads TRBD1 or TRBD2 (5 bases each). CDR1 is WSHSY and CDR2 is SAAADI in the germline V gene. The V and J ends lost 6 bases and 5 bases respectively, with 15 bases between them. The CDR3 runs to 14 residues.

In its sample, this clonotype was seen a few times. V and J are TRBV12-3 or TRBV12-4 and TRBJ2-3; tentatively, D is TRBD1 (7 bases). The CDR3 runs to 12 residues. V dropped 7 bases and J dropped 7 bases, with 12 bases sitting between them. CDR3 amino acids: CASTPGGYTQYF. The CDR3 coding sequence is TGTGCCAGCACTCCAGGGGGGTATACGCAGTATTTT.

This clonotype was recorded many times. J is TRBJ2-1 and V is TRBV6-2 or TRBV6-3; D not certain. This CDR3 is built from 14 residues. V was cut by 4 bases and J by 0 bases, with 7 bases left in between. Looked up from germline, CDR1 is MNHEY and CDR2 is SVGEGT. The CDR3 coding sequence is TGTGCCAGCAGTTCGCGGTACTCCTACAATGAGCAGTTCTTC. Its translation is CASSSRYSYNEQFF.

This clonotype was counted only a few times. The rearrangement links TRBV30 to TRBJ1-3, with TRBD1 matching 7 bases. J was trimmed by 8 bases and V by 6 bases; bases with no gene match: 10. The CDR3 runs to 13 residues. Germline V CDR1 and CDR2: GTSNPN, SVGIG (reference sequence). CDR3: CACEGQRPDTIYF. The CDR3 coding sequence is TGTGCCTGCGAGGGACAGCGCCCGGACACCATATATTTT. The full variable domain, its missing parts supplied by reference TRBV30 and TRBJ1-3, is SQTIHQWPATLVQPVGSPLSLECTVEGTSNPNLYWYRQAAGRGLQLLFYSVGIGQISSEVPQNLSASRPQDRQFILSSKKLLLSDSGFYLCACEGQRPDTIYFGEGSWLTVV.

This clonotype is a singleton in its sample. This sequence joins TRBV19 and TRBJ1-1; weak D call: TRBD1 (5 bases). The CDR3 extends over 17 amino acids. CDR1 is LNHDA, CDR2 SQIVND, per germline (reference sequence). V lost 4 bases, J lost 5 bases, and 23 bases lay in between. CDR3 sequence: CASSTIFEGRFGTEAFF. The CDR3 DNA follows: TGTGCCAGTAGTACTATCTTTGAGGGGCGATTTGGAACTGAAGCTTTCTTT.

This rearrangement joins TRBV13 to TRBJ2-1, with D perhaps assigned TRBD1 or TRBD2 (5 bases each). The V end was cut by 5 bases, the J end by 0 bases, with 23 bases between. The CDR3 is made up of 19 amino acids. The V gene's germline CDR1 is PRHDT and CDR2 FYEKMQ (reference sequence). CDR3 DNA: TGTGCCAGCAGCCTCTACCGGGACCGACTGTTGAGCTCCTACAATGAGCAGTTCTTC. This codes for CASSLYRDRLLSSYNEQFF.

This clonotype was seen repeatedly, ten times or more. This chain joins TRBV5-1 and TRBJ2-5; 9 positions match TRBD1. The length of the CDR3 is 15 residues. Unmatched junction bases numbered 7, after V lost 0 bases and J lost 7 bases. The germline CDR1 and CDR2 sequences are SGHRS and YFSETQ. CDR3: CASSLAGTGIVTQYF. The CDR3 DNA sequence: TGCGCCAGCAGCTTGGCCGGGACAGGGATTGTGACCCAGTACTTC.

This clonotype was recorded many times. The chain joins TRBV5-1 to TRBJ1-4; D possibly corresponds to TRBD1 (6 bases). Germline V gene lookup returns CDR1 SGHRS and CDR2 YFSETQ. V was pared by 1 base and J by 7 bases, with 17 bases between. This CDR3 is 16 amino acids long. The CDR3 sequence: CASSLRTGSKGEKLFF. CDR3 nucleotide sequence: TGCGCCAGCAGCTTGAGAACAGGGAGTAAGGGTGAAAAACTGTTTTTT.

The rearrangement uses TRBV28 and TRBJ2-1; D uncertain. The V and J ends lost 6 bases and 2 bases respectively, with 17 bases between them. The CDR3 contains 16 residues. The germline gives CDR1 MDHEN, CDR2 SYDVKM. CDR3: CASSPGSIEAYNEQFF. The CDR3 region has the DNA TGTGCCAGCAGCCCTGGATCGATTGAAGCCTACAATGAGCAGTTCTTC.

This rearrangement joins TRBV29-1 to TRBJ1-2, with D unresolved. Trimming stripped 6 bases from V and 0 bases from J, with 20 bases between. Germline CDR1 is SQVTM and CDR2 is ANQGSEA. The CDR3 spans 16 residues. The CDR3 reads CSVLQIIPGSNYGYTF. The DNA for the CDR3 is TGCAGCGTCTTACAAATAATACCGGGATCTAACTATGGCTACACCTTC.

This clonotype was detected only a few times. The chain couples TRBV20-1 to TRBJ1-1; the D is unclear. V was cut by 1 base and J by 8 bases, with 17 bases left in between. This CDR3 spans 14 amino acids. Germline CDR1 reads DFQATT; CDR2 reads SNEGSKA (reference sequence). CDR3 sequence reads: CSARGPAPASEAFF. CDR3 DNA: TGCAGTGCTAGAGGGCCGGCACCCGCTTCCGAAGCTTTCTTT.

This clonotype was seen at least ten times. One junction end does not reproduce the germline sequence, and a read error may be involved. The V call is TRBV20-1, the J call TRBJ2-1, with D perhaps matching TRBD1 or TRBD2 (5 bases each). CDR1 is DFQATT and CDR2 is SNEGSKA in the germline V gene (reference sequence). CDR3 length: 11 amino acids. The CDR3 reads CSARAEGLSLF. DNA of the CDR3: TGCAGTGCTAGAGCTGAGGGGTTGTCGCTCTTC.

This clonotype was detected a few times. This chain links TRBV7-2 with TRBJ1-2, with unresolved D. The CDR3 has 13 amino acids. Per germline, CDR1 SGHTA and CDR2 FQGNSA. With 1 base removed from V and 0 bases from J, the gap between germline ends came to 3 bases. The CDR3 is CASSLEANYGYTF. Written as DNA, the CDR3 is TGTGCCAGCAGCTTAGAGGCTAACTATGGCTACACCTTC.

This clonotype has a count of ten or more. The CDR3 DNA sequence: TGTGCCAGCAGTTACTCCGGAGGGGTTTATGAAAAACTGTTTTTT. Protein sequence: CASSYSGGVYEKLFF. This chain uses TRBV6-5 with TRBJ1-4, with a weak D call TRBD1 (5 bases). CDR3 length: 15 amino acids. The V and J ends lost 0 bases and 6 bases respectively, with 11 bases between them. Germline-derived CDR1 and CDR2 are MNHEY and SVGAGI.

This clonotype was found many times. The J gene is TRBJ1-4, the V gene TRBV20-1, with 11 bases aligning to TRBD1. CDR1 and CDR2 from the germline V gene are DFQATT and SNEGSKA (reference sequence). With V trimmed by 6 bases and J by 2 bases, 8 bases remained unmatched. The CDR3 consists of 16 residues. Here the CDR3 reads CSAGGQGVATNEKLFF. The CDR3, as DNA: TGCAGTGCGGGGGGACAGGGGGTGGCGACTAATGAAAAACTGTTTTTT.

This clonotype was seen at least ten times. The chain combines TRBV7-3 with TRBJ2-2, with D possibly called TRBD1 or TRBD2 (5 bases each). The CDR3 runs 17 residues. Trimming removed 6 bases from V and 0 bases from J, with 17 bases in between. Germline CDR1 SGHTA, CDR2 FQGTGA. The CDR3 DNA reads TGTGCCAGCAGGCCCCCGGGACGAAGGTCGAACACCGGGGAGCTGTTTTTT. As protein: CASRPPGRRSNTGELFF. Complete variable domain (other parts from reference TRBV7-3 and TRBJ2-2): GAGVSQTPSNKVTEKGKYVELRCDPISGHTALYWYRQSLGQGPEFLIYFQGTGAADDSGLPNDRFFAVRPEGSVSTLKIQRTERGDSAVYLCASRPPGRRSNTGELFFGEGSRLTVL.

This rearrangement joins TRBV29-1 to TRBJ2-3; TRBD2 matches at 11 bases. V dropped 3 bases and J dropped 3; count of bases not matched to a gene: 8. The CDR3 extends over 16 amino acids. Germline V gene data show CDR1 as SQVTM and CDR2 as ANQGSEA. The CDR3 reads CSVDGASGRSTDTQYF. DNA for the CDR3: TGCAGCGTTGACGGGGCTAGCGGGAGGTCGACAGATACGCAGTATTTT.

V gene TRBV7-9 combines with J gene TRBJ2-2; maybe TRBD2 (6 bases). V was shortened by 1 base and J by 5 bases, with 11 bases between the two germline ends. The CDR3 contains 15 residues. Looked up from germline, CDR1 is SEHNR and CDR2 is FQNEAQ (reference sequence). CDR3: CASSLVYGSTGELFF. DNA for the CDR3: TGTGCCAGCAGCTTAGTATACGGGAGTACCGGGGAGCTGTTTTTT.

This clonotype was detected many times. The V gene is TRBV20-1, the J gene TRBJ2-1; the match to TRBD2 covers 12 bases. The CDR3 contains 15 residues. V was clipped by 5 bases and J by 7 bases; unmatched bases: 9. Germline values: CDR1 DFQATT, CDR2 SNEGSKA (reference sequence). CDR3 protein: CSAGLAGTPTNEQFF. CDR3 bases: TGCAGTGCTGGACTAGCGGGGACACCTACTAATGAGCAGTTCTTC.

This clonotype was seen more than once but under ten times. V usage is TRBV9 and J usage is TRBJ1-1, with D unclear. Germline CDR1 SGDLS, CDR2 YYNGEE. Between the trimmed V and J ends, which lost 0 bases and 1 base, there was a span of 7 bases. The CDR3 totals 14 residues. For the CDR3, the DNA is TGTGCCAGCAGCGTAGGCAGCTCGAACACTGAAGCTTTCTTT. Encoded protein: CASSVGSSNTEAFF.

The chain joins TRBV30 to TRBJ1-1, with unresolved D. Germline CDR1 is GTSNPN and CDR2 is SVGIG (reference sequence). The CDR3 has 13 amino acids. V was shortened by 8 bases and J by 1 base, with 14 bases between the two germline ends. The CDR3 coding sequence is TGTGCCCAGAGGGTGACGACGAACACTGAAGCTTTCTTT. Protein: CAQRVTTNTEAFF.

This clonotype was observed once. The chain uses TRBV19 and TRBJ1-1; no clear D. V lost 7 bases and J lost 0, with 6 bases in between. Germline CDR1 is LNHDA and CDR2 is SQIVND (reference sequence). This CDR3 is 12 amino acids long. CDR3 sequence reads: CASTGLNTEAFF. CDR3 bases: TGTGCCAGTACAGGATTGAACACTGAAGCTTTCTTT.

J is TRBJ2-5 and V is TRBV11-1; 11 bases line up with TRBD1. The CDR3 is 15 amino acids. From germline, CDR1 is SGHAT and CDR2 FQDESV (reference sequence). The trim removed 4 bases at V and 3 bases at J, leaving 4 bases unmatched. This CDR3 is CASSSWTGGEETQYF. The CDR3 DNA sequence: TGTGCCAGCAGCTCTTGGACAGGGGGCGAAGAGACCCAGTACTTC.

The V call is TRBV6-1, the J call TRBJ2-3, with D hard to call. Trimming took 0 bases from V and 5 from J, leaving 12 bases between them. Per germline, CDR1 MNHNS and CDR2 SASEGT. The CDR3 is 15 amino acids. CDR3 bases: TGTGCCAGCAGTGAAGCCCGACCGGGTCTAGATACGCAGTATTTT. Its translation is CASSEARPGLDTQYF.

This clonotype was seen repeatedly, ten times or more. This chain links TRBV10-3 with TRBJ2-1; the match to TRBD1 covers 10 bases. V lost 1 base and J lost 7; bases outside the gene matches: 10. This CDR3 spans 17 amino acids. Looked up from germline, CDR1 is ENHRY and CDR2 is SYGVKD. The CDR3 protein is CAISEWRGQGLENEQFF. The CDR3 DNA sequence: TGTGCCATCAGTGAGTGGAGGGGACAGGGGTTGGAGAATGAGCAGTTCTTC.

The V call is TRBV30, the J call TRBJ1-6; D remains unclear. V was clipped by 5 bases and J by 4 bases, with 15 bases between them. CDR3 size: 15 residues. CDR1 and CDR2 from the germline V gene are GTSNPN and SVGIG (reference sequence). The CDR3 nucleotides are TGTGCCTGGGGCGGGCTCGGAGATTATAATTCACCCCTCCACTTT. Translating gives CAWGGLGDYNSPLHF.